This record looks at one T cell receptor (beta chain) sequence and its context. Its antigen remains unknown. These data are taken from a study of CD8 T cells in ankylosing spondylitis. Points from the study as a whole: Disease-linked clones bore a CD8+ phenotype, appearing relatively rarely in peripheral blood. Blood from ankylosing spondylitis patients appeared to carry a characteristic eight-variant TCR beta motif.

Germline V gene data show CDR1 as SQVTM and CDR2 as ANQGSEA. V was clipped by 6 bases and J by 15 bases; unmatched bases: 9. There are 13 residues in the CDR3. Scientists made TCR beta libraries using quantitative 5'-RACE with molecular barcodes. TCRdb processed the 5' RACE reads anew with MiXCR; each CDR3 protein has one entry. This table holds about 800,000 distinct CDR3 sequences, roughly 12% found once. Sequenced sample: blood, either unsorted or a sorted T cell fraction (not recorded which). This clonotype was sampled from a male donor with ankylosing spondylitis. V usage is TRBV29-1 and J usage is TRBJ1-6; 12 bases fit TRBD1. As DNA, the CDR3 is TGCAGCGTACAACGGGACAGGGGGCATATCCTCCACTTT. It is translated as CSVQRDRGHILHF. The full variable domain, completed using reference TRBV29-1 and TRBJ1-6, is SAVISQKPSRDICQRGTSLTIQCQVDSQVTMMFWYRQQPGQSLTLIATANQGSEATYESGFVIDKFPISRPNLTFSTLTVSNMSPEDSSIYLCSVQRDRGHILHFGNGTRLTVT.